This is a list of T cell receptor beta chains from one sample in a study of spatial heterogeneity in lung cancer. TCRdb used MiXCR to reprocess the 5' RACE reads, holding one entry per CDR3 protein. The sample has roughly 8,000 distinct CDR3 sequences, about 7.8% seen once. Sequenced material: PBMCs, taken at surgery. These receptor sequences come from a female donor with early-stage non-small cell lung cancer. Each CDR3 is given with its conserved first and last residue. A D gene is named only where the DNA matches it firmly. Some rows mark clone size as missing; the rest say once, few, many or name a class of expanded clone.

CDR3: CASSGEVSREAYNEQFF; DNA: TGTGCCAGCAGCGGAGAGGTGTCGCGGGAGGCGTACAATGAGCAGTTCTTC; size: few; V: TRBV7-9; J: TRBJ2-1; D: TRBD2
CDR3: CASSPSLMGGEQYF; DNA: TGTGCCAGCAGTCCGAGTCTTATGGGCGGGGAGCAGTACTTC; size: many; V: TRBV12-3/TRBV12-4; J: TRBJ2-7; D: -
CDR3: CASTPIGTGHEQYF; DNA: TGTGCCAGCACCCCTATAGGGACAGGGCACGAGCAGTACTTC; size: many; V: TRBV28; J: TRBJ2-7; D: TRBD1
CDR3: CASSEPTRNTDTQYF; DNA: TGTGCCAGCAGCGAACCGACCCGGAACACAGATACGCAGTATTTT; size: few; V: TRBV9; J: TRBJ2-3; D: -
CDR3: CASSLVVGVTEAFF; DNA: TGTGCCAGCAGCTTAGTAGTCGGGGTTACTGAAGCTTTCTTT; size: many; V: TRBV7-8; J: TRBJ1-1; D: -
CDR3: CASSLVGEAFF; DNA: TGTGCCAGCAGCTTAGTGGGAGAAGCTTTCTTT; size: medium-sized; V: TRBV7-9; J: TRBJ1-1; D: -
CDR3: CASSVAAGGYEQYF; DNA: TGTGCCAGCAGCGTAGCAGCGGGGGGCTACGAGCAGTACTTC; size: few; V: TRBV9; J: TRBJ2-7; D: TRBD2
CDR3: CASSYTSGGVGELFF; DNA: TGTGCCAGCAGTTACACTAGCGGGGGTGTCGGGGAGCTGTTTTTT; size: many; V: TRBV6-2/TRBV6-3; J: TRBJ2-2; D: TRBD2
CDR3: CASSLGGTNTGELFF; DNA: TGTGCCAGCAGCTTAGGGGGGACCAACACCGGGGAGCTGTTTTTT; size: few; V: TRBV7-2; J: TRBJ2-2; D: -
CDR3: CSARGGINEQFF; DNA: TGCAGTGCTAGAGGTGGAATCAATGAGCAGTTCTTC; size: many; V: TRBV20-1; J: TRBJ2-1; D: -
CDR3: CSVRNTEAFF; DNA: TGCAGCGTCCGAAACACTGAAGCTTTCTTT; size: medium-sized; V: TRBV29-1; J: TRBJ1-1; D: -
CDR3: CASSSVMRDRGSGANVLTF; DNA: TGTGCCAGCAGCTCAGTTATGCGGGACAGGGGCTCTGGGGCCAACGTCCTGACTTTC; size: many; V: TRBV13; J: TRBJ2-6; D: TRBD1
CDR3: CASSMGPHSYEQYF; DNA: TGTGCCAGTAGTATGGGCCCGCACTCCTACGAGCAGTACTTC; size: many; V: TRBV19; J: TRBJ2-7; D: -
CDR3: CSVFLHTTGELFF; DNA: TGCAGCGTTTTTCTGCATACCACCGGGGAGCTGTTTTTT; size: medium-sized; V: TRBV29-1; J: TRBJ2-2; D: -
CDR3: CASSPLGTGELFF; DNA: TGTGCCAGCAGCCCTCTGGGGACCGGGGAGCTGTTTTTT; size: many; V: TRBV7-2; J: TRBJ2-2; D: -
CDR3: CASRDQMNTEAFF; DNA: TGTGCCAGCAGGGACCAAATGAACACTGAAGCTTTCTTT; size: medium-sized; V: TRBV7-2; J: TRBJ1-1; D: -
CDR3: CASSNLPGQGDNEQFF; DNA: TGTGCCAGCAGCAACTTACCGGGACAGGGAGACAATGAGCAGTTCTTC; size: medium-sized; V: TRBV14; J: TRBJ2-1; D: TRBD1
CDR3: CASSPLAGGPPEQYF; DNA: TGTGCCAGCAGCCCTCTAGCGGGGGGGCCGCCCGAGCAGTACTTC; size: medium-sized; V: TRBV7-8; J: TRBJ2-7; D: TRBD2
CDR3: CACSAVRGGPSLAQYF; DNA: TGTGCCTGCTCCGCGGTCCGGGGGGGACCGTCGTTGGCCCAGTACTTC; size: medium-sized; V: TRBV12-2; J: TRBJ2-5; D: -
CDR3: CASSLFGGSTEAFF; DNA: TGTGCCAGCAGTTTATTCGGGGGGAGCACTGAAGCTTTCTTT; size: -; V: TRBV28; J: TRBJ1-1; D: -
CDR3: CASSLGNYGYTF; DNA: TGTGCCAGCAGCCTCGGAAACTATGGCTACACCTTC; size: medium-sized; V: TRBV14; J: TRBJ1-2; D: -
CDR3: CASSGSGRAVNEQFF; DNA: TGTGCCAGCAGCGGTAGCGGGAGGGCCGTAAATGAGCAGTTCTTC; size: many; V: TRBV2; J: TRBJ2-1; D: TRBD2
CDR3: CASNDEVEQYF; DNA: TGTGCCAGCAACGACGAGGTGGAGCAGTACTTC; size: many; V: TRBV5-4; J: TRBJ2-7; D: -
CDR3: CASPTDTQYF; DNA: TGTGCCAGCCCCACAGATACGCAGTATTTT; size: many; V: TRBV27; J: TRBJ2-3; D: -
CDR3: CASSAGIYSNSPLHF; DNA: TGTGCCAGCAGTGCAGGGATTTATTCTAATTCACCCCTCCACTTT; size: medium-sized; V: TRBV27; J: TRBJ1-6; D: -
CDR3: CASSRAGVGGDSYNEQFF; DNA: TGTGCCAGCAGCCGAGCGGGAGTTGGTGGCGACTCCTACAATGAGCAGTTCTTC; size: many; V: TRBV3-1; J: TRBJ2-1; D: TRBD2
CDR3: CISVSEARRGETQYF; DNA: -; size: many; V: TRBV7-5; J: TRBJ2-5; D: -
CDR3: CASSLVGPGELFF; DNA: TGTGCCAGCAGCTTAGTAGGGCCCGGGGAGCTGTTTTTT; size: medium-sized; V: TRBV7-2; J: TRBJ2-2; D: -
CDR3: CATRDRAGPGELFF; DNA: TGTGCCACCCGGGACAGGGCTGGTCCCGGGGAGCTGTTTTTT; size: many; V: TRBV10-3; J: TRBJ2-2; D: TRBD1
CDR3: CASSQEILGGLSAANVLTF; DNA: TGCGCCAGCAGCCAAGAAATCCTGGGGGGGCTCTCGGCGGCCAACGTCCTGACTTTC; size: many; V: TRBV4-1; J: TRBJ2-6; D: -
CDR3: CASSVVVHSGTHSPLHF; DNA: TGTGCCAGCAGCGTAGTAGTCCACTCAGGGACCCATTCACCCCTCCACTTT; size: many; V: TRBV9; J: TRBJ1-6; D: -
CDR3: CASSLVRRGGEGTYEQYF; DNA: TGTGCCAGCAGCTTAGTTCGTCGGGGTGGGGAAGGCACCTACGAGCAGTACTTC; size: -; V: TRBV11-2; J: TRBJ2-7; D: -
CDR3: CASSLDSGSEETQYF; DNA: TGTGCCAGCAGCTTGGATAGCGGGAGTGAAGAGACCCAGTACTTC; size: many; V: TRBV7-2; J: TRBJ2-5; D: TRBD2
CDR3: CASSVATGAAGELFF; DNA: TGTGCCAGCAGCGTAGCTACTGGGGCGGCCGGGGAGCTGTTTTTT; size: many; V: TRBV9; J: TRBJ2-2; D: -
CDR3: CASQAEYEQFF; DNA: TGCGCCAGCCAGGCGGAGTATGAGCAGTTCTTC; size: many; V: TRBV5-1; J: TRBJ2-1; D: -
CDR3: CASSPTAGQEPQHF; DNA: TGTGCCAGCTCACCAACTGCGGGTCAAGAGCCCCAGCATTTT; size: many; V: TRBV18; J: TRBJ1-5; D: -
CDR3: CASSQPVRTGRLTDTQYF; DNA: TGCGCCAGCAGTCAGCCAGTTCGGACAGGACGTCTCACAGATACGCAGTATTTT; size: many; V: TRBV23-1; J: TRBJ2-3; D: TRBD1
CDR3: CASSSNLGQGKFHNEQFF; DNA: TGTGCCAGCAGTTCCAACCTGGGACAGGGAAAGTTCCACAATGAGCAGTTCTTC; size: medium-sized; V: TRBV28; J: TRBJ2-1; D: TRBD1
CDR3: CSVKTGFEAFF; DNA: TGCAGCGTAAAGACAGGGTTTGAAGCTTTCTTT; size: many; V: TRBV29-1; J: TRBJ1-1; D: TRBD1
CDR3: CASSLPSPGTSHIQYF; DNA: TGTGCCAGCAGTTTGCCCTCTCCTGGGACTAGTCACATTCAGTACTTC; size: medium-sized; V: TRBV28; J: TRBJ2-4; D: TRBD2
CDR3: CASSLQGAAYEQYF; DNA: TGTGCCAGCAGCTTACAGGGGGCGGCTTACGAGCAGTACTTC; size: -; V: TRBV5-5; J: TRBJ2-7; D: TRBD1
CDR3: CASSLTGGGYEQYF; DNA: TGTGCCAGCAGTTTGACAGGGGGGGGCTACGAGCAGTACTTC; size: -; V: TRBV12-3/TRBV12-4; J: TRBJ2-7; D: TRBD1
CDR3: CATHPRGGGLETQYF; DNA: TGCGCCACCCACCCGAGAGGGGGGGGCTTGGAGACCCAGTACTTC; size: many; V: TRBV5-1; J: TRBJ2-5; D: -
CDR3: CASSRGTSGSRYEQYF; DNA: TGTGCCAGCAGTCGAGGGACTAGCGGGAGTCGGTACGAGCAGTACTTC; size: many; V: TRBV9; J: TRBJ2-7; D: TRBD2
CDR3: CSALPPSGASLVRGNEQFF; DNA: TGCAGTGCTTTACCTCCTAGCGGGGCCTCACTCGTACGAGGCAATGAGCAGTTCTTC; size: medium-sized; V: TRBV20-1; J: TRBJ2-1; D: TRBD2
CDR3: CSATLRSSYEQYF; DNA: TGCAGTGCCACTCTGAGGAGCTCCTACGAGCAGTACTTC; size: few; V: TRBV20-1; J: TRBJ2-7; D: -
CDR3: CASGHRGYGYTF; DNA: TGTGCCAGCGGCCACAGGGGCTATGGCTACACCTTC; size: many; V: TRBV2; J: TRBJ1-2; D: TRBD1
CDR3: CASSQVLSTDLTGELFF; DNA: TGTGCCAGCAGCCAAGTCCTCTCTACAGATTTGACCGGGGAGCTGTTTTTT; size: many; V: TRBV14; J: TRBJ2-2; D: -
CDR3: CASTLDRGLYNEQFF; DNA: TGTGCCAGTACCTTGGACAGGGGTTTATACAATGAGCAGTTCTTC; size: many; V: TRBV19; J: TRBJ2-1; D: TRBD1
CDR3: CASSPGHQQETQYF; DNA: TGTGCCAGCTCACCAGGGCACCAACAAGAGACCCAGTACTTC; size: -; V: TRBV18; J: TRBJ2-5; D: -
CDR3: CSVYVGVYGEQFF; DNA: TGCAGCGTCTACGTCGGGGTCTATGGAGAGCAGTTCTTC; size: many; V: TRBV29-1; J: TRBJ2-1; D: -
CDR3: CASSLTPVRLGEKLFF; DNA: TGTGCCAGCAGCTTGACCCCGGTTAGGTTGGGTGAAAAACTGTTTTTT; size: -; V: TRBV11-2; J: TRBJ1-4; D: -
CDR3: CASSWLSGAGETQYF; DNA: TGTGCCAGCAGCTGGCTTAGCGGGGCAGGAGAGACCCAGTACTTC; size: many; V: TRBV7-9; J: TRBJ2-5; D: TRBD2
CDR3: CAWSTSVAPDPANYGYTF; DNA: TGTGCCTGGAGTACCTCCGTGGCCCCAGACCCAGCTAACTATGGCTACACCTTC; size: many; V: TRBV30; J: TRBJ1-2; D: -
CDR3: CASRATDQPQHF; DNA: TGTGCCAGCAGGGCTACGGATCAGCCCCAGCATTTT; size: medium-sized; V: TRBV6-1; J: TRBJ1-5; D: -
CDR3: CASSSDTSTDTQYF; DNA: TGTGCCAGCAGCTCCGACACATCCACAGATACGCAGTATTTT; size: many; V: TRBV7-9; J: TRBJ2-3; D: -
CDR3: CASSLTITNTIYF; DNA: TGTGCCAGCAGCTTGACCATCACAAACACCATATATTTT; size: -; V: TRBV5-8; J: TRBJ1-3; D: -
CDR3: CASSLRDTQYF; DNA: TGTGCCAGCAGTTTAAGGGATACGCAGTATTTT; size: -; V: TRBV12-3/TRBV12-4; J: TRBJ2-3; D: -